One and the same sample provided the 23 T cell receptor beta chains below, sequenced in a study of Graves' ophthalmopathy and Graves' hyperthyroidism. Investigators amplified TCR beta CDR3 regions from RNA transcripts. RT-PCR with HTBI primers came first, then second-round multiplex PCR. Each CDR3 protein gets one entry after TCRdb re-called the multiplex PCR reads with MiXCR. This sample yields some 170,000 distinct CDR3 sequences, of which approximately 40% are seen a single time; 8% to 10% belongs to the top ten. Material: peripheral blood. These receptors came from a man younger than 45 with Graves' ophthalmopathy.

The chain is built from TRBV6-2 or TRBV6-3 and TRBJ1-2; no clear D. Looked up from germline, CDR1 is MNHEY and CDR2 is SVGEGT. The CDR3 has 13 residues. V gave up 6 bases and J gave up 0 bases, with 8 bases separating them. For the CDR3, the DNA is TGTGCCAGCAGCGCCGGTACTAACTATGGCTACACCTTC. It translates to CASSAGTNYGYTF.

The chain employs TRBV28 and TRBJ1-6, with D possibly matching TRBD1 (5 bases). V was cut by 9 bases and J by 10 bases, with 13 bases left in between. The CDR3 is made up of 12 amino acids. Germline lookup yields CDR1 MDHEN and CDR2 SYDVKM. CDR3 DNA sequence: TGTGCCAGTCGACAGACGAACTCACCCCTCCACTTT. Translation: CASRQTNSPLHF.

At least ten counts were recorded for this clonotype. J is TRBJ1-5 and V is TRBV6-5; D gene uncertain. This CDR3 contains 14 residues. Deletions cut 4 bases from V and 3 bases from J, with 10 bases between. Germline V gene sequence: CDR1 MNHEY, CDR2 SVGAGI. CDR3 loop: CASSFEGSNQPQHF. The CDR3 DNA sequence: TGTGCCAGCAGTTTCGAAGGATCCAATCAGCCCCAGCATTTT.

The chain carries TRBV2 and TRBJ1-1, with no clear D. CDR1 and CDR2 from the germline V gene are SNHLY and FYNNEI. The CDR3 sequence is 14 residues long. V lost 7 bases and J lost 3, with 15 bases in between. The CDR3 region has the DNA TGTGCCAGCAACGATCGGGGTATATACACTGAAGCTTTCTTT. Its translation is CASNDRGIYTEAFF.

This clonotype was seen ten or more times. The CDR3 region is CATGDGANVLTF. Here the CDR3 DNA reads TGTGCAACGGGGGATGGGGCCAACGTCCTGACTTTC. The V and J genes are TRBV24-1 and TRBJ2-6; weak D call: TRBD2 (6 bases). The CDR3 totals 12 residues. The germline CDR1 and CDR2 sequences are KGHDR and SFDVKD.

V usage is TRBV19 and J usage is TRBJ2-5, with 11 positions matching TRBD2. The J call may not be correct, given that the DNA end is closer to TRBJ2-7. Germline values: CDR1 LNHDA, CDR2 SQIVND (reference sequence). The CDR3 contains 17 residues. The CDR3 here is CASSSPGLADRPCEQYF. CDR3 coding DNA: TGTGCCAGCAGTTCCCCGGGACTAGCGGACCGACCCTGCGAGCAGTACTTC.

The chain combines TRBV12-3 or TRBV12-4 with TRBJ1-5; D gene uncertain. V gave up 4 bases and J gave up 3 bases, with 10 bases separating them. The CDR3 consists of 14 residues. The CDR3: CASSSGVVNQPQHF. In DNA, the CDR3 is TGTGCCAGCAGTTCAGGTGTGGTCAATCAGCCCCAGCATTTT.

The CDR3 loop is CASSFRVSYSPLHF. For the CDR3, the DNA is TGTGCCAGCAGTTTCAGGGTGAGCTATTCACCCCTCCACTTT. This chain joins TRBV27 and TRBJ1-6, with D possibly matching TRBD1 (5 bases). The germline V gene encodes CDR1 MNHEY and CDR2 SMNVEV (reference sequence). The CDR3 is 14 amino acids. V lost 3 bases to trimming and J lost 8 bases, with 11 bases between them.

The V call is TRBV28, the J call TRBJ1-6, with D possibly TRBD1 on 6 matching bases. The CDR3 spans 14 residues. From germline, CDR1 is MDHEN and CDR2 SYDVKM. Trimming pared 3 bases from V and 8 bases from J, leaving 11 bases between. This chain's CDR3 is CASSFSGADSPLHF. The CDR3 nucleotides read TGTGCCAGCAGTTTTTCAGGGGCTGATTCACCCCTCCACTTT.

V and J are TRBV12-3 or TRBV12-4 and TRBJ2-2; maybe TRBD1 (7 bases). The length of the CDR3 is 17 residues. V lost 3 bases and J lost 6, with 20 bases in between. CDR3 amino acids: CASSLATGEVVAGELFF. CDR3 bases: TGTGCCAGCAGTTTGGCCACAGGGGAGGTGGTGGCCGGGGAGCTGTTTTTT.

In its sample, this clonotype was seen many times. This rearrangement joins TRBV30 to TRBJ2-7; TRBD2 aligns across 8 bases. The CDR3 sequence is 16 residues long. The germline V gene encodes CDR1 GTSNPN and CDR2 SVGIG (reference sequence). Trimming removed 4 bases from V and 2 bases from J; junction bases left unmatched: 13. CDR3: CAWNRIAGIPPYEQYF. CDR3 nucleotide sequence: TGTGCCTGGAACAGGATAGCGGGAATTCCTCCCTACGAGCAGTACTTC. Complete variable domain (other parts from reference TRBV30 and TRBJ2-7): SQTIHQWPATLVQPVGSPLSLECTVEGTSNPNLYWYRQAAGRGLQLLFYSVGIGQISSEVPQNLSASRPQDRQFILSSKKLLLSDSGFYLCAWNRIAGIPPYEQYFGPGTRLTVT.

This clonotype was seen at least ten times. The rearrangement uses TRBV7-9 and TRBJ1-1, with TRBD1 matching over 8 bases. The CDR3 totals 15 residues. Germline CDR1 and CDR2: SEHNR and FQNEAQ (reference sequence). The V and J ends lost 2 bases and 5 bases, in that order; junction bases with no gene match: 7. The CDR3 DNA is TGTGCCAGCAGCTTACCCCAGGGGGCCGGGACTGAAGCTTTCTTT. Amino acids: CASSLPQGAGTEAFF.

At least ten counts were recorded for this clonotype. Written as DNA, the CDR3 is TGTGCCAGCAGTCCCCAACCGGAACAGGGAGCTGAAGCTTTCTTT. Translated, it gives CASSPQPEQGAEAFF. The chain joins TRBV27 to TRBJ1-1; TRBD1 is a possible D gene (6 bases). Germline V gene data show CDR1 as MNHEY and CDR2 as SMNVEV (reference sequence). The V and J ends lost 5 bases and 6 bases respectively, with 19 bases between them. The CDR3 has 15 residues.

The CDR3 reads CASSFRQGQTYNYGYTF. CDR3 bases: TGTGCCAGCAGCTTCAGACAGGGGCAGACGTATAACTATGGCTACACCTTC. V gene TRBV11-2 combines with J gene TRBJ1-2; the match to TRBD1 covers 8 bases. From germline, CDR1 is SGHAT and CDR2 FQNNGV. Losses at the gene ends were 3 bases for V and 1 base for J; bases not matched to a gene: 10. The CDR3 length is 17 residues.

This clonotype was recorded at least ten times. The chain couples TRBV12-3 or TRBV12-4 to TRBJ2-7, with D tentatively TRBD1 (5 bases). The CDR3 loop spans 14 amino acids. The V and J ends lost 1 base and 5 bases respectively, with 12 bases between them. CDR3 region: CASSLDGQGDEQYF. CDR3 in DNA: TGTGCCAGCAGTTTAGACGGGCAGGGCGACGAGCAGTACTTC.

Ten or more counts support this clonotype. The chain couples TRBV7-3 to TRBJ2-7, with TRBD1 matching 7 bases. Germline assignment: CDR1 SGHTA and CDR2 FQGTGA. V lost 4 bases to trimming and J lost 4 bases; unmatched junction nucleotides: 7. The CDR3 totals 14 residues. CDR3 in DNA: TGTGCCAGCAGCTCCGAGGGACAGATTTACGAGCAGTACTTC. Its translation is CASSSEGQIYEQYF.

This clonotype was seen many times. This sequence joins TRBV6-5 and TRBJ1-1, with 10 bases that match TRBD1. Germline CDR1 reads MNHEY; CDR2 reads SVGAGI. The CDR3 is made up of 17 amino acids. With V trimmed by 2 bases and J by 0 bases, 6 bases remained unmatched. The CDR3 loop reads CASSYAGTGALNTEAFF. CDR3 nucleotide sequence: TGTGCCAGCAGTTACGCCGGGACAGGGGCGCTGAACACTGAAGCTTTCTTT.

This clonotype came up many times. The rearrangement joins TRBV6-1 to TRBJ1-5; perhaps TRBD1 as D (5 bases). In germline, CDR1 is MNHNS, CDR2 SASEGT. The CDR3 spans 12 residues. Trimming removed 8 bases at V and 7 bases at J, with 12 bases between. CDR3 sequence: CASGAFGQPQHF. The CDR3 DNA sequence: TGTGCCAGCGGGGCGTTCGGGCAGCCCCAGCATTTT.

The chain carries TRBV6-2 or TRBV6-3 and TRBJ2-7; D is ambiguous. The V gene lost 4 bases and the J gene lost 0 bases, with 10 bases spanning the gap. This CDR3 region has 14 residues. Germline V gives CDR1 MNHEY, CDR2 SVGEGT. In DNA, the CDR3 is TGTGCCAGCAGTTTCTCCAGAAGCTCCTACGAGCAGTACTTC. Translation gives CASSFSRSSYEQYF.

This clonotype was detected many times. The chain employs TRBV7-2 and TRBJ1-2, with no clear D. Trimming removed 3 bases from V and 0 bases from J, with 11 bases in between. From germline, CDR1 is SGHTA and CDR2 FQGNSA. There are 15 residues in the CDR3. CDR3: CASSFYRDTNYGYTF. CDR3 in DNA: TGTGCCAGCAGCTTTTACCGGGATACTAACTATGGCTACACCTTC.

The chain is built from TRBV7-2 and TRBJ2-5; TRBD1 might be the D (6 bases). The germline V and J ends were trimmed by 5 bases and 4 bases, with 14 bases remaining between them. The CDR3 runs to 14 residues. The germline gives CDR1 SGHTA, CDR2 FQGNSA. CDR3 DNA: TGTGCCAGCAGCGGTGCAGGGGTGAGAGAGACCCAGTACTTC. Its protein product is CASSGAGVRETQYF.

The CDR3 spells CASSSAAYEQYF. CDR3 DNA: TGTGCCAGCAGCTCAGCAGCCTACGAGCAGTACTTC. The rearrangement uses TRBV7-2 and TRBJ2-7, with unresolved D. This CDR3 comprises 12 residues. Germline lookup yields CDR1 SGHTA and CDR2 FQGNSA. V lost 4 bases to trimming and J lost 2 bases, with 6 bases between them. The variable domain in full, with the rest retrieved from reference TRBV7-2 and TRBJ2-7, is GAGVSQSPSNKVTEKGKDVELRCDPISGHTALYWYRQSLGQGLEFLIYFQGNSAPDKSGLPSDRFSAERTGGSVSTLTIQRTQQEDSAVYLCASSSAAYEQYFGPGTRLTVT.

The chain uses TRBV12-3 or TRBV12-4 and TRBJ1-5; D is ambiguous. This CDR3 comprises 15 residues. Trimming removed 7 bases from V and 1 base from J, with 14 bases in between. CDR3 loop: CASTTRGGSNQPQHF. The CDR3 DNA reads as TGTGCCAGCACCACCCGGGGAGGGAGCAATCAGCCCCAGCATTTT.